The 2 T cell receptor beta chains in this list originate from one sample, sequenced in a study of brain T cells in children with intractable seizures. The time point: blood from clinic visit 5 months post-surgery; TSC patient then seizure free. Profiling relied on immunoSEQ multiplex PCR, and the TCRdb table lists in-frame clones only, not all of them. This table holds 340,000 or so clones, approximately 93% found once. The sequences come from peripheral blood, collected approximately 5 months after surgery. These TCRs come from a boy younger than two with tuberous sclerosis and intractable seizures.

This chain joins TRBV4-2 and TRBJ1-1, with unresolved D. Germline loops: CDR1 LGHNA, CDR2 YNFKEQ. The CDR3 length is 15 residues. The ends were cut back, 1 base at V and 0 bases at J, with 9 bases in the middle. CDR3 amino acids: CASSQANRMNTEAFF. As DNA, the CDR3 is TGTGCCAGCAGCCAAGCGAACAGAATGAACACTGAAGCTTTCTTT.

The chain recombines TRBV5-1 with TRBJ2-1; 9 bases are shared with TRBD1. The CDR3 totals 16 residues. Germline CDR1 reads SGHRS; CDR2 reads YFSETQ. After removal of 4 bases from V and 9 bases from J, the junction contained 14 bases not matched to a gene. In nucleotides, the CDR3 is TGCGCCAGCAGCCGACCTTGGGACAGGGATCGTAGTGAGCAGTTCTTC. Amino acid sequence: CASSRPWDRDRSEQFF.